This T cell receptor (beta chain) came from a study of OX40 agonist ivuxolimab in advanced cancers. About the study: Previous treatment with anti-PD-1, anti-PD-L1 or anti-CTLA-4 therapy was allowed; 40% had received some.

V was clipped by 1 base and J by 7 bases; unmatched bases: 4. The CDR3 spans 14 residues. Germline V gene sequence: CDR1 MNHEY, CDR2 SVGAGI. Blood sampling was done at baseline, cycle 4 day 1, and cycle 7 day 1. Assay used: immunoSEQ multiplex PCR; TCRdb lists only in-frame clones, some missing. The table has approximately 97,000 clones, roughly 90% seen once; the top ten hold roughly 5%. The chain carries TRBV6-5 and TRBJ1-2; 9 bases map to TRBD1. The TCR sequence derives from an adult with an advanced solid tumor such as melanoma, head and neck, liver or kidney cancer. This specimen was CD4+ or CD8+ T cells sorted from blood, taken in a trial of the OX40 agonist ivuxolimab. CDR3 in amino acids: CASSYLGQGGGYTF. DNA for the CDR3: TGTGCCAGCAGTTACTTGGGACAGGGAGGTGGCTACACCTTC.